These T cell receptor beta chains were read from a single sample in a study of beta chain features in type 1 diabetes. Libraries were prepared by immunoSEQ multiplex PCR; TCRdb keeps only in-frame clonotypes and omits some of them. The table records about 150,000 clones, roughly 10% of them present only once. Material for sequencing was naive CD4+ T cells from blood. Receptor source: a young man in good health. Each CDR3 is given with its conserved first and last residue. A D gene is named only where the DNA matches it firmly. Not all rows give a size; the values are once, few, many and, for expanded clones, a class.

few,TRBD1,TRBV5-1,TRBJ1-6,CASSRTGGDNSPLHF,TGCGCCAGCAGCAGGACAGGGGGTGATAATTCACCCCTCCACTTT
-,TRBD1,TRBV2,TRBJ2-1,CASSAGQGYNEQFF,TGTGCCAGCAGTGCAGGACAGGGTTACAATGAGCAGTTCTTC
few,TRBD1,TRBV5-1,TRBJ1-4,CASSSNRGQEKLFF,TGCGCCAGCAGCTCAAACAGGGGGCAGGAAAAACTGTTTTTT
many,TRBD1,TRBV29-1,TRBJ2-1,CSVDRWGNEQFF,TGCAGCGTGGACAGGTGGGGGAATGAGCAGTTCTTC
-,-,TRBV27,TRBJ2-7,CASSSEPYEQYF,TGTGCCAGCAGTTCCGAGCCTTACGAGCAGTACTTC
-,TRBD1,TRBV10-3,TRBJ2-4,CAISGTGGLAKNIQYF,TGTGCCATCAGTGGAACAGGGGGATTAGCCAAAAACATTCAGTACTTC
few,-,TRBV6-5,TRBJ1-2,CASSGGTGYTF,TGTGCCAGCAGTGGAGGGACGGGCTACACCTTC
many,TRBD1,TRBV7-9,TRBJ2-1,CAIGTGSFDNEQFF,TGTGCCATTGGGACAGGGAGTTTCGACAATGAGCAGTTCTTC
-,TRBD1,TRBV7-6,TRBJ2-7,CASSPGQGATYEQYF,TGTGCCAGCAGCCCTGGGCAGGGGGCAACCTACGAGCAGTACTTC
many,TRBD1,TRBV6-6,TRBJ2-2,CASRGGTGDTGELFF,TGTGCCAGCAGAGGGGGGACAGGGGATACCGGGGAGCTGTTTTTT
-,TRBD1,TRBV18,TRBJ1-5,CASSPGTAPNQPQHF,TGTGCCAGCTCACCAGGGACAGCTCCCAATCAGCCCCAGCATTTT
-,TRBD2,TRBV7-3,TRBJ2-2,CASSLLAGSGTGELFF,TGTGCCAGCAGCCTCCTAGCGGGAAGTGGCACCGGGGAGCTGTTTTTT
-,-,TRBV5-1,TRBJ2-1,CARPGQGGDEQFF,TGCGCCAGACCTGGACAGGGAGGGGATGAGCAGTTCTTC
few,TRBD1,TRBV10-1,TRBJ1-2,CASTGLGDRAFHGYTF,TGCGCCAGCACCGGTCTAGGGGACAGGGCTTTTCATGGCTACACCTTC
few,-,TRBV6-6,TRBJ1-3,CASSPRQPGGNTIYF,TGTGCCAGCAGTCCACGCCAACCAGGGGGAAACACCATATATTTT
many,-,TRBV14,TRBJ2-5,CASSQPSSDLETQYF,TGTGCCAGCAGCCAACCATCTAGCGATCTAGAGACCCAGTACTTC
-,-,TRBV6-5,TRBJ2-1,CASSGGFHEQFF,TGTGCCAGCTCCGGGGGTTTCCATGAGCAGTTCTTC
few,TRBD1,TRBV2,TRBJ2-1,CASRGQLDTNEQFF,TGTGCCAGCAGGGGACAGTTGGATACGAATGAGCAGTTCTTC
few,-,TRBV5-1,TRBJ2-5,CASSPAGSGGRETQYF,TGCGCCAGCAGCCCGGCGGGCTCGGGGGGCCGAGAGACCCAGTACTTC
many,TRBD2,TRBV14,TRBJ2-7,CASSPRAGSLQEQYF,TGTGCCAGCAGCCCCCGAGCGGGGTCCCTCCAGGAGCAGTACTTC
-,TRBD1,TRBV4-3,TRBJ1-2,CASSQGGQPARDGYTF,TGCGCCAGCAGCCAGGGGGGACAGCCAGCACGCGATGGCTACACCTTC
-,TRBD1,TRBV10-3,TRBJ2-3,CAISRDSSTDTQYF,TGTGCCATCAGCCGGGACAGCTCCACAGATACGCAGTATTTT
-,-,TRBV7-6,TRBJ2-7,CASSLGDRLFGEQYF,TGTGCCAGCAGCTTAGGTGACAGGCTCTTTGGCGAGCAGTACTTC
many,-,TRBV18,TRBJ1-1,CASSLDRNTEAFF,TGTGCCAGCTCTCTGGACAGGAACACTGAAGCTTTCTTT
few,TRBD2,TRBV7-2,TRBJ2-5,CASSLGGRQETQYF,TGTGCCAGCAGCTTAGGCGGGAGACAAGAGACCCAGTACTTC
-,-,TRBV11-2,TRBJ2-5,CASSLGLQETQYF,TGTGCCAGCAGCCTGGGACTTCAAGAGACCCAGTACTTC
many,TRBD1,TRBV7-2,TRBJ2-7,CASSPGTGPYEQYF,TGTGCCAGCAGCCCCGGGACAGGGCCCTACGAGCAGTACTTC
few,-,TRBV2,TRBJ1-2,CASSGDSMVGYTF,TGTGCCAGCAGTGGAGACAGTATGGTCGGCTACACCTTC
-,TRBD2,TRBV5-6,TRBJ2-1,CASSSPQLAGGGYNEQFF,TGTGCCAGCAGCTCCCCGCAACTAGCGGGGGGGGGTTACAATGAGCAGTTCTTC
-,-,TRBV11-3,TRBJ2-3,CASSFSHTDTQYF,TGTGCCAGCAGCTTTAGCCATACAGATACGCAGTATTTT
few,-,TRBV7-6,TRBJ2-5,CASSAGQGPQETQYF,TGTGCCAGCAGTGCAGGTCAGGGGCCTCAAGAGACCCAGTACTTC
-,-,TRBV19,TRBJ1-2,CASSIAGGADYGYTF,TGTGCCAGTAGTATAGCGGGGGGCGCGGACTATGGCTACACCTTC
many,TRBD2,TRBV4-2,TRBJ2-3,CASSQEAASGGAIYSTDTQYF,TGTGCCAGCAGCCAAGAAGCAGCTAGCGGGGGGGCAATATACAGCACAGATACGCAGTATTTT
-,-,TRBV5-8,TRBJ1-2,CASSFATSNYGYTF,TGTGCCAGCAGCTTCGCGACATCGAACTATGGCTACACCTTC
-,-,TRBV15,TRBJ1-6,CATSKAGDNSYNSPLHF,TGTGCCACCAGCAAAGCTGGGGACAACTCCTATAATTCACCCCTCCACTTT
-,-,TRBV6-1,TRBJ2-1,CASSEGRTFYNEQFF,TGTGCCAGCAGTGAAGGACGGACTTTCTACAATGAGCAGTTCTTC
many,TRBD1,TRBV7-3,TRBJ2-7,CASSFGQAYEQYF,TGTGCCAGCAGCTTTGGACAGGCCTACGAGCAGTACTTC
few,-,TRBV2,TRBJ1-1,CASSRGLTEAFF,TGTGCCAGCAGCAGGGGTCTCACTGAAGCTTTCTTT
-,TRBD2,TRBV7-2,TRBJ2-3,CASSTRTSGGVDTQYF,TGTGCCAGCAGCACTCGGACTAGCGGGGGGGTGGATACGCAGTATTTT
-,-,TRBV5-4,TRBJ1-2,CASSFRGSYGYTF,TGTGCCAGCAGCTTTCGAGGTTCCTATGGCTACACCTTC
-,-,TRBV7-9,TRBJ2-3,CASSYDRVPGTDTQYF,TGTGCCAGCAGCTACGACCGGGTACCCGGCACAGATACGCAGTATTTT
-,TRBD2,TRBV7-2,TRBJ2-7,CASSWDRGAYEQYF,TGTGCCAGCAGTTGGGACCGGGGGGCCTACGAGCAGTACTTC
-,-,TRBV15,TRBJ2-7,CATSTGDSPYEQYF,TGTGCCACCAGCACGGGGGACAGCCCCTACGAGCAGTACTTC
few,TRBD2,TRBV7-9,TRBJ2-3,CASSPGTSGEITDTQYF,TGTGCCAGCAGCCCCGGGACTAGCGGGGAGATCACAGATACGCAGTATTTT
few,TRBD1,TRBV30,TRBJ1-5,CAWSSQGEQPQHF,TGTGCCTGGAGTTCCCAGGGGGAACAGCCCCAGCATTTT
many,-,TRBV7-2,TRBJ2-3,CASSPQPGMQYF,TGTGCCAGCAGTCCTCAGCCGGGGATGCAGTATTTT
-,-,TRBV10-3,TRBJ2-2,CAITRGQSTNTGELFF,TGTGCCATCACCCGAGGACAGTCGACGAACACCGGGGAGCTGTTTTTT
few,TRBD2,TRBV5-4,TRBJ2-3,CASSLGGGGTDTQYF,TGTGCCAGCAGCTTGGGGGGGGGTGGGACAGATACGCAGTATTTT
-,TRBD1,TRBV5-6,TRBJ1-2,CASSPDRGAGYTF,TGTGCCAGCAGCCCGGACAGGGGGGCTGGCTACACCTTC
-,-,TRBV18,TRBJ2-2,CASSPRDTPPGELFF,TGTGCCAGCTCACCAAGGGACACTCCACCCGGGGAGCTGTTTTTT
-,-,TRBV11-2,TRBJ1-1,CASSLAGRELNTEAFF,TGTGCCAGCAGCTTAGCAGGGAGGGAACTGAACACTGAAGCTTTCTTT